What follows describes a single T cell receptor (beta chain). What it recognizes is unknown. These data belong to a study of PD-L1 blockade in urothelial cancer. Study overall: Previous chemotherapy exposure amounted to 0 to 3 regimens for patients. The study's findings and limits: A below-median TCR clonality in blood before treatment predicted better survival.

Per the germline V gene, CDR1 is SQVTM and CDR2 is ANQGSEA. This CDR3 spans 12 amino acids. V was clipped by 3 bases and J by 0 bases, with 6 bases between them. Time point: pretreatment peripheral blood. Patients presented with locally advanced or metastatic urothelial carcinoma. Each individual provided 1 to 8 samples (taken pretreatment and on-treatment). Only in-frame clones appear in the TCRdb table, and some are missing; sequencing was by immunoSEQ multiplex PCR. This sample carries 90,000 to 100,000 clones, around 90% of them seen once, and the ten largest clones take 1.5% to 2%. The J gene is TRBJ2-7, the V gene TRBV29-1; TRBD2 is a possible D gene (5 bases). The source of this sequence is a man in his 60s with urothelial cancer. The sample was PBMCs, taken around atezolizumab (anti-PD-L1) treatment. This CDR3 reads CSVEGSSYEQYF. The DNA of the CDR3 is TGCAGCGTTGAGGGGAGCTCCTACGAGCAGTACTTC.